This passage covers 15 T cell receptor beta chains from one sample sequenced in a study of human T cells and chemical hapten exposure. Time point here: patch test 2, 6 weeks after DPC sensitization. Sample treatment: therapeutic diphenylcyclopropenone sensitization with weekly scalp DPC. MiXCR, applied by TCRdb to the RACE reads, yields one record per CDR3 protein. In the table there are fewer than 90,000 distinct CDR3 sequences, less than 8.5% of which are singletons. This specimen was whole blood, taken in connection with sensitization to the hapten diphenylcyclopropenone (DPC). The receptor source for this set is a woman aged 30 to 39 with alopecia areata. Some clones in this sample may be carry-over from other donors' samples.

This clonotype was recorded many times. The chain couples TRBV7-6 to TRBJ2-7; D ambiguous. CDR3 size: 15 residues. Germline CDR1 SGHVS, CDR2 FNYEAQ. V lost 1 base, J lost 0 bases, and 10 bases lay in between. The chain's CDR3 is CASSLGPVSSYEQYF. CDR3 nucleotides: TGTGCCAGCAGCTTAGGACCGGTCAGCTCCTACGAGCAGTACTTC. Supplemented by reference TRBV7-6 and TRBJ2-7, the full variable domain reads GAGVSQSPRYKVTKRGQDVALRCDPISGHVSLYWYRQALGQGPEFLTYFNYEAQQDKSGLPNDRFSAERPEGSISTLTIQRTEQRDSAMYRCASSLGPVSSYEQYFGPGTRLTVT.

This clonotype has a count of ten or more. V is TRBV12-3 or TRBV12-4 and J is TRBJ1-1; D may be TRBD1 (5 bases). V was clipped by 5 bases and J by 3 bases, with 19 bases between them. This CDR3 is 16 amino acids long. The CDR3 nucleotides read TGTGCCAGCAGTCAACAAACGGGGCCGAGGTACACTGAAGCTTTCTTT. Translated: CASSQQTGPRYTEAFF.

This clonotype was counted only a few times. The genes are TRBV2 and TRBJ1-2; no clear D gene. The germline CDR1 and CDR2 sequences are SNHLY and FYNNEI. V was cut by 8 bases and J by 1 base, with 5 bases left in between. This CDR3 has 11 residues. The CDR3 DNA follows: TGTGCCAGCCCTATTAACTATGGCTACACCTTC. Translating gives CASPINYGYTF.

The table lists this clonotype with many counts. CDR3 protein: CASSPPGFRGNTIYF. CDR3 nucleotide sequence: TGTGCCAGCTCACCACCCGGGTTTCGCGGGAACACCATATATTTT. The chain combines TRBV18 with TRBJ1-3; D remains unclear. The CDR3 contains 15 residues. Germline V CDR1 and CDR2: KGHSH, LQKENI. V lost 0 bases, J lost 7 bases, and 13 bases lay in between. The full variable domain, rest sourced from reference TRBV18 and TRBJ1-3, is NAGVMQNPRHLVRRRGQEARLRCSPMKGHSHVYWYRQLPEEGLKFMVYLQKENIIDESGMPKERFSAEFPKEGPSILRIQQVVRGDSAAYFCASSPPGFRGNTIYFGEGSWLTVV.

The J gene is TRBJ1-1, the V gene TRBV7-9; 9 nucleotides align to TRBD1. The V gene end was trimmed by 5 bases and the J gene end by 4 bases; junction bases not matched to a gene: 11. Germline V gives CDR1 SEHNR, CDR2 FQNEAQ (reference sequence). This CDR3 is 16 amino acids long. The CDR3 region is CASSGRGTGSGTEAFF. CDR3 DNA sequence: TGTGCCAGCAGCGGTCGGGGGACAGGGTCGGGCACTGAAGCTTTCTTT.

The chain is built from TRBV2 and TRBJ1-3; no reliable D call. Per the germline V gene, CDR1 is SNHLY and CDR2 is FYNNEI. This CDR3 region has 16 residues. V lost 7 bases and J 1 base, leaving 17 bases between the germline ends. As DNA, the CDR3 is TGTGCCAGCACCCTTGATCGGGGAAGATCTGGAAACACCATATATTTT. It codes for CASTLDRGRSGNTIYF. The full variable domain, with the rest looked up from reference TRBV2 and TRBJ1-3, is EPEVTQTPSHQVTQMGQEVILRCVPISNHLYFYWYRQILGQKVEFLVSFYNNEISEKSEIFDDQFSVERPDGSNFTLKIRSTKLEDSAMYFCASTLDRGRSGNTIYFGEGSWLTVV.

This clonotype was seen repeatedly, ten times or more. The chain couples TRBV2 to TRBJ2-3; D tentatively fits TRBD1 or TRBD2 (5 bases each). Germline V gene data show CDR1 as SNHLY and CDR2 as FYNNEI. The CDR3 sequence is 15 residues long. V shed 7 bases and J shed 5 bases, with 19 bases lying between them. CDR3 sequence: CASTLPGGAGDTQYF. As DNA, the CDR3 is TGTGCCAGCACCCTACCTGGGGGTGCGGGAGATACGCAGTATTTT.

This clonotype was picked up many times. The J gene is TRBJ1-1, the V gene TRBV12-3 or TRBV12-4, with D unclear. The ends were cut back, 6 bases at V and 5 bases at J, with 13 bases in the middle. CDR3 length equals 13 residues. CDR3 nucleotide sequence: TGTGCCAGCAGGGCACGGGCGAGTACTGAAGCTTTCTTT. It specifies CASRARASTEAFF.

This chain uses TRBV5-1 with TRBJ2-3; 8 nucleotides agree with TRBD1. The CDR3 loop spans 15 amino acids. Germline CDR1 SGHRS, CDR2 YFSETQ. Trimming cost V 4 bases and J 4 bases; bases outside gene matches: 8. CDR3 DNA: TGCGCCAGCAGCCTTGGACAGGGCGGGCCAGATACGCAGTATTTT. Translating gives CASSLGQGGPDTQYF.

This clonotype was recorded many times. The V gene is TRBV14, the J gene TRBJ1-5; no definite D call. Germline lookup yields CDR1 SGHDN and CDR2 FVKESK. The CDR3 has 17 amino acids. The V end lost 4 bases, the J end lost 0 bases, and 16 bases lay between the germline ends. In DNA form, the CDR3 reads TGTGCCAGCAGCCGCGATTTCACGCGTTATAGCAATCAGCCCCAGCATTTT. Protein product: CASSRDFTRYSNQPQHF.

This clonotype was detected a few times. The J gene is TRBJ2-7, the V gene TRBV6-2 or TRBV6-3, with TRBD1 matching over 7 bases. Germline trimming cut 6 bases from V and 2 bases from J; bases unmatched to any gene: 7. The germline V gene encodes CDR1 MNHEY and CDR2 SVGEGT. The CDR3 length is 14 residues. CDR3 loop: CASSSSGTAYEQYF. Here the CDR3 DNA reads TGTGCCAGCAGCAGCTCCGGGACAGCCTACGAGCAGTACTTC.

This clonotype is a singleton in its sample. The CDR3: CASSTSENTEAFF. CDR3 bases: TGTGCCAGTAGTACCTCAGAAAACACTGAAGCTTTCTTT. The genes are TRBV19 and TRBJ1-1; D gene ambiguous. The CDR3 length is 13 residues. The germline V and J ends were trimmed by 4 bases and 2 bases, with 8 bases remaining between them. CDR1 is LNHDA, CDR2 SQIVND, per germline (reference sequence).

This sequence joins TRBV5-1 and TRBJ1-1, with no clear D. The CDR3 consists of 15 residues. V was clipped by 1 base and J by 1 base, with 11 bases between them. Germline CDR1 and CDR2: SGHRS and YFSETQ. CDR3 nucleotide sequence: TGCGCCAGCAGCTTGTCGGTCCCAGGGAACACTGAAGCTTTCTTT. It is translated as CASSLSVPGNTEAFF. Looking up the rest from reference TRBV5-1 and TRBJ1-1 gives the full variable domain: KAGVTQTPRYLIKTRGQQVTLSCSPISGHRSVSWYQQTPGQGLQFLFEYFSETQRNKGNFPGRFSGRQFSNSRSEMNVSTLELGDSALYLCASSLSVPGNTEAFFGQGTRLTVV.

This clonotype was detected many times. This chain joins TRBV7-3 and TRBJ2-6, with TRBD1 matching 8 bases. V dropped 2 bases and J dropped 4; count of bases not matched to a gene: 4. The CDR3 loop spans 16 amino acids. CDR1 and CDR2 from the germline V gene are SGHTA and FQGTGA. The CDR3 sequence: CASSLRTGSGANVLTF. CDR3 in DNA: TGTGCCAGCAGCTTACGGACAGGGTCCGGGGCCAACGTCCTGACTTTC.

This clonotype appeared a few times. V and J are TRBV28 and TRBJ2-7; a weak D match, TRBD1 (6 bases). V gave up 7 bases and J gave up 6 bases, with 19 bases separating them. This CDR3 contains 14 residues. Per germline, CDR1 MDHEN and CDR2 SYDVKM. The DNA for the CDR3 is TGTGCCAGCACCCGCCTACAGGGCCGGGGCGAGCAGTACTTC. Translation gives CASTRLQGRGEQYF.